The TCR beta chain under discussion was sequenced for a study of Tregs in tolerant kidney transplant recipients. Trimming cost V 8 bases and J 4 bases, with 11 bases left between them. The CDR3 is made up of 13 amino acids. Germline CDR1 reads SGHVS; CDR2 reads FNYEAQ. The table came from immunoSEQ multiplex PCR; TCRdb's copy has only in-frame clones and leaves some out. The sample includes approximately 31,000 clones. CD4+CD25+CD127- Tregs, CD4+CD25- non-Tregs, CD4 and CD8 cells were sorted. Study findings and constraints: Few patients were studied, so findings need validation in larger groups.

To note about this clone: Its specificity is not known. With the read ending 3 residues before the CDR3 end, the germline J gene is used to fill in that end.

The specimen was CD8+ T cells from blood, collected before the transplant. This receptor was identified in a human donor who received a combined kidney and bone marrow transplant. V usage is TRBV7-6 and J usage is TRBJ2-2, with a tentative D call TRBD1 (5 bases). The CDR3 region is CASGQGATGELFF. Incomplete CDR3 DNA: TGTGCCAGCGGACAAGGAGCCACCGGGGAG.